This TCR beta chain was profiled in a study of blood T cell repertoires in COVID-19. About the research overall: The samples span acute and convalescent COVID-19 from the United States, Italy and Spain. T cells, B-cell-depleted T cells, or PBMCs supplied cDNA or gDNA.

The germline V gene has CDR1 MRHNA and CDR2 SNTAGT. V lost 5 bases and J lost 2; bases outside the gene matches: 9. This CDR3 has 16 residues. Authors' analysis steps: Amplification with reference gene primers provided the estimates of nucleated cell counts. TCRdb keeps only in-frame clones here, not all; method: immunoSEQ multiplex PCR. V and J calls and clone size come straight from that table; D and trimming were deduced from the DNA. The sample has about 110,000 clones, 60% to 85% seen once. V and J are TRBV6-4 and TRBJ2-1, with 7 bases that match TRBD2. The clonotype comes from an elderly man with COVID-19, enrolled during active disease. The sequenced sample was peripheral blood. CDR3 nucleotide sequence: TGTGCCAGCAGTCCGAGGGCGGGAGAGCCCTACAATGAGCAGTTCTTC. Translating it yields CASSPRAGEPYNEQFF.